One and the same sample provided the 21 T cell receptor beta chains below, sequenced in a study of early T cells in non-severe SARS-CoV-2 infection. TCRdb reprocessed the 5' RACE reads via MiXCR and lists one record per CDR3 protein. The table lists 20,000 to 25,000 distinct CDR3 sequences, roughly 4.5% of them singletons. The sequenced material came from whole blood. These receptors all come from an adult who was a healthcare worker with PCR-confirmed SARS-CoV-2 infection or an uninfected control (not recorded which).

Many counts were recorded for this clonotype. The chain carries TRBV2 and TRBJ2-2; 10 bases fit TRBD2. The trim removed 2 bases at V and 4 bases at J, leaving 7 bases unmatched. Germline assignment: CDR1 SNHLY and CDR2 FYNNEI. The CDR3 extends over 17 amino acids. CDR3 residues: CASSETAGGFGTGELFF. The CDR3 DNA sequence: TGTGCCAGCAGTGAAACAGCGGGGGGGTTCGGCACCGGGGAGCTGTTTTTT.

This clonotype is judged medium-sized. The chain carries TRBV7-6 and TRBJ2-5; tentative D call: TRBD1 (6 bases). Trimming removed 4 bases from V and 1 base from J, with 13 bases in between. The V gene's germline CDR1 is SGHVS and CDR2 FNYEAQ. The CDR3 runs to 15 residues. In DNA form, the CDR3 reads TGTGCCAGCAGCTCCCGGGACAACGCCCAAGAGACCCAGTACTTC. Translating it yields CASSSRDNAQETQYF. Full variable domain (remainder filled in from reference TRBV7-6 and TRBJ2-5): GAGVSQSPRYKVTKRGQDVALRCDPISGHVSLYWYRQALGQGPEFLTYFNYEAQQDKSGLPNDRFSAERPEGSISTLTIQRTEQRDSAMYRCASSSRDNAQETQYFGPGTRLLVL.

In its sample, this clonotype is medium-sized. The rearrangement joins TRBV24-1 to TRBJ2-3; D perhaps matches TRBD1 (6 bases). This CDR3 spans 13 amino acids. V was trimmed by 7 bases and J by 3 bases, leaving 10 bases between them. The germline gives CDR1 KGHDR, CDR2 SFDVKD. The CDR3 region has the DNA TGTGCCACCAGATTGGGGGCAACAGATACGCAGTATTTT. As protein: CATRLGATDTQYF.

This clonotype came up many times. CDR3 DNA: TGTGCCAGCAGCACACTCCTTGGACAGAACACTGAAGCTTTCTTT. It is translated as CASSTLLGQNTEAFF. V is TRBV7-2 and J is TRBJ1-1, with D maybe TRBD1 (5 bases). This CDR3 region has 15 residues. Germline CDR1 and CDR2: SGHTA and FQGNSA. V was trimmed by 5 bases and J by 1 base, leaving 14 bases between them.

This clonotype was counted a few times. J is TRBJ2-3 and V is TRBV11-2, with D perhaps TRBD1 (6 bases). Germline V gene lookup returns CDR1 SGHAT and CDR2 FQNNGV. The CDR3 runs to 13 residues. V lost 4 bases, J lost 4 bases, and 9 bases lay in between. The CDR3 here is CASSSWGPDTQYF. DNA for the CDR3: TGTGCCAGCAGCTCGTGGGGGCCAGATACGCAGTATTTT.

The sample holds many counts of this clonotype. V and J are TRBV14 and TRBJ2-5; a weak D match, TRBD1 (6 bases). There are 15 residues in the CDR3. The V end lost 4 bases, the J end lost 4 bases, and 16 bases lay between the germline ends. The germline gives CDR1 SGHDN, CDR2 FVKESK. CDR3 DNA: TGTGCCAGCAGCCGCACAGGGTCATATGCAGAGACCCAGTACTTC. Its protein product is CASSRTGSYAETQYF.

There are many counts of this clonotype. The J gene is TRBJ2-3, the V gene TRBV5-4; D is ambiguous. Germline CDR1 SGHNT, CDR2 YYREEE (reference sequence). The V end was cut by 2 bases, the J end by 4 bases, with 8 bases between. The CDR3 sequence is 13 residues long. CDR3 residues: CASSLRNPDTQYF. The CDR3 DNA reads TGTGCCAGCAGCTTACGAAACCCAGATACGCAGTATTTT. Using reference TRBV5-4 and TRBJ2-3 for the parts outside the CDR3, the full variable domain is ETGVTQSPTHLIKTRGQQVTLRCSSQSGHNTVSWYQQALGQGPQFIFQYYREEENGRGNFPPRFSGLQFPNYSSELNVNALELDDSALYLCASSLRNPDTQYFGPGTRLTVL.

This clonotype has a count of ten or more. This chain uses TRBV29-1 with TRBJ2-3; D is unclear. Trimming removed 7 bases at V and 3 bases at J, with 14 bases between. The CDR3 extends over 13 amino acids. CDR1 is SQVTM and CDR2 is ANQGSEA in the germline V gene. This CDR3 reads CSAGPQGTDTQYF. The CDR3 DNA follows: TGCAGCGCAGGACCTCAAGGGACAGATACGCAGTATTTT.

The rearrangement joins TRBV27 to TRBJ2-7; 7 bases align to TRBD1. The CDR3 is made up of 14 amino acids. Per the germline V gene, CDR1 is MNHEY and CDR2 is SMNVEV (reference sequence). Trimming removed 3 bases from V and 6 bases from J; junction bases left unmatched: 8. Here the CDR3 DNA reads TGTGCCAGCAGTTTGGGACAGTCCCCTCTCGAGCAGTACTTC. It translates to CASSLGQSPLEQYF.

This clonotype was counted ten times or more. The chain combines TRBV7-9 with TRBJ2-7; the D is unclear. Germline V CDR1 and CDR2: SEHNR, FQNEAQ (reference sequence). Trimming shortened V by 6 bases and J by 4 bases, and 10 bases separated the two germline ends. The CDR3 runs to 12 residues. DNA for the CDR3: TGTGCCAGCAGGAAAGAAGTTTACGAGCAGTACTTC. Translating gives CASRKEVYEQYF.

This chain uses TRBV20-1 with TRBJ2-2; no reliable D call. V lost 6 bases and J 0 bases, leaving 17 bases between the germline ends. The CDR3 consists of 16 residues. Germline CDR1 reads DFQATT; CDR2 reads SNEGSKA (reference sequence). This CDR3 is CSASHSAGTNTGELFF. The CDR3 DNA reads TGCAGTGCAAGCCACAGTGCTGGGACGAACACCGGGGAGCTGTTTTTT.

This clonotype was seen repeatedly, ten times or more. The rearrangement joins TRBV2 to TRBJ2-3; the match to TRBD2 covers 12 bases. Germline lookup yields CDR1 SNHLY and CDR2 FYNNEI. The CDR3 extends over 16 amino acids. Trimming at V came to 5 bases and at J to 5 bases, leaving 8 bases not matched to a gene. CDR3 sequence: CASSRASGGAGDTQYF. CDR3 coding DNA: TGTGCCAGCAGTCGAGCTAGCGGGGGGGCCGGAGATACGCAGTATTTT.

This clonotype was found a few times. The rearrangement uses TRBV21-1 and TRBJ1-5. TRBV21-1 is annotated as a pseudogene. The CDR3 sequence is 12 residues long. CDR3 sequence: CASSKRGRPQHF. The CDR3, as DNA: TGTGCCAGCAGCAAAAGAGGAAGGCCCCAGCATTTT.

This clonotype was seen many times. This rearrangement joins TRBV4-3 to TRBJ1-4, with 8 bases that match TRBD1. V was clipped by 3 bases and J by 8 bases; unmatched bases: 5. The CDR3 consists of 14 residues. Germline V CDR1 and CDR2: LGHNA, YSLEER. The CDR3 DNA sequence: TGCGCCAGCAGCCAGAACAGGGGGGTCGAAAAACTGTTTTTT. Its protein product is CASSQNRGVEKLFF.

This clonotype has more than one count but fewer than ten. V is TRBV5-1 and J is TRBJ1-1; no clear D. With 4 bases removed from V and 4 bases from J, the gap between germline ends came to 14 bases. The CDR3 length is 14 residues. Germline V gives CDR1 SGHRS, CDR2 YFSETQ. The CDR3 DNA is TGCGCCAGCAGCCTGTTGCAGTTAGGCACTGAAGCTTTCTTT. This translates into CASSLLQLGTEAFF.

The genes are TRBV10-3 and TRBJ2-7; D ambiguous. Trimming shortened V by 9 bases and J by 2 bases, and 11 bases separated the two germline ends. Germline assignment: CDR1 ENHRY and CDR2 SYGVKD. CDR3 length equals 12 residues. In DNA form, the CDR3 reads TGTGCCATTTTCGACGGTACCTACGAGCAGTACTTC. It yields the protein CAIFDGTYEQYF.

On this clonotype itself: A junction end diverges from the germline sequence, so it may reflect a read error. J is TRBJ2-5 and V is TRBV27; D perhaps matches TRBD1 (5 bases). This CDR3 contains 14 residues. The germline CDR1 and CDR2 sequences are MNHEY and SMNVEV (reference sequence). The CDR3 DNA is TGTGCCAGCGGTTTAGCCAGGGCCGGAGAGACCCAGTACTTC. Translated, it gives CASGLARAGETQYF.

This clonotype was observed many times. V usage is TRBV2 and J usage is TRBJ2-6, with D perhaps given as TRBD1 or TRBD2 (5 bases each). The V gene lost 8 bases and the J gene lost 0 bases, with 17 bases spanning the gap. The germline gives CDR1 SNHLY, CDR2 FYNNEI. CDR3 size: 17 residues. CDR3 in DNA: TGTGCCAGCGCCCCCGGGACGGCGAGCTCTGGGGCCAACGTCCTGACTTTC. It yields the protein CASAPGTASSGANVLTF.

By proportion, this clonotype is medium-sized. This rearrangement joins TRBV30 to TRBJ2-7, with unresolved D. Germline V lookup: CDR1 GTSNPN, CDR2 SVGIG (reference sequence). This CDR3 comprises 14 residues. Trimming removed 2 bases from V and 0 bases from J, with 11 bases in between. In DNA, the CDR3 is TGTGCCTGGAGTCTAGGATCTACCTCCTACGAGCAGTACTTC. It specifies CAWSLGSTSYEQYF.

The table lists this clonotype with many counts. The genes are TRBV9 and TRBJ1-6, with D hard to call. CDR3 length: 14 amino acids. Germline-derived CDR1 and CDR2 are SGDLS and YYNGEE. V was pared by 5 bases and J by 7 bases, with 13 bases between. The CDR3, as DNA: TGTGCCAGCAGTGTCGACGCCTCCAATTCACCCCTCCACTTT. This codes for CASSVDASNSPLHF.

For this clonotype: This may arise from a read error, as a much more abundant clone is one base away. The chain has TRBV14 and TRBJ2-5, with a weak D call TRBD1 (5 bases). Per the germline V gene, CDR1 is SGHDN and CDR2 is FVKESK. The CDR3 totals 10 residues. The CDR3: CVSREETQYF. The CDR3 DNA reads as TGTGTCAGCAGGGAAGAGACCCAGTACTTC. Using reference TRBV14 and TRBJ2-5 for the parts outside the CDR3, the full variable domain is EAGVTQFPSHSVIEKGQTVTLRCDPISGHDNLYWYRRVMGKEIKFLLHFVKESKQDESGMPNNRFLAERTGGTYSTLKVQPAELEDSGVYFCVSREETQYFGPGTRLLVL.